This TCR beta chain was observed in a study of blood T cells in healthy people across ages. Primed by a sample-barcoded 5' primer and a J-beta primer mix, a second PCR proceeded for roughly 7 to 11 cycles. In TCRdb, the 5' RACE reads were re-called with MiXCR into one record per CDR3 protein. This sample has approximately 800,000 distinct CDR3 sequences; approximately 53% occur once, and the top ten carry about 38%. The CDR3 is made up of 14 amino acids. Germline values: CDR1 SQVTM, CDR2 ANQGSEA. Trimming left V 6 bases short and J 2 bases short, with 15 bases between. This clonotype has only a few counts.

V usage is TRBV29-1 and J usage is TRBJ2-3; D is perhaps TRBD2 (6 bases). This receptor was obtained from a man older than 75 in good health. Sequenced material: blood. The CDR3 nucleotides read TGCAGCGTGATGCGGGACGTTACCACAGATACGCAGTATTTT. Protein product: CSVMRDVTTDTQYF.